Following are 7 T cell receptor beta chains from one sample sequenced in a study of blood T cell repertoires in COVID-19. Generated by immunoSEQ multiplex PCR, the TCRdb table keeps only in-frame clones and is missing some. Among approximately 250,000 clones, roughly 91% were seen once, and the ten largest hold approximately 2%. Sample: PBMCs or T cells enriched from blood (not recorded which). These receptors originate from an older woman in a cohort exposed to, infected with or recovered from COVID-19 (not recorded which).

The V gene is TRBV29-1, the J gene TRBJ2-7, with TRBD1 matching over 10 bases. V was pared by 6 bases and J by 2 bases, with 4 bases of the junction left unmatched. In germline, CDR1 is SQVTM, CDR2 ANQGSEA. This CDR3 is built from 13 residues. The CDR3 nucleotides are TGCAGCGTGCCGGGACAGGGGCCCTACGAGCAGTACTTC. This codes for CSVPGQGPYEQYF.

The rearrangement links TRBV5-1 to TRBJ2-1, with 13 bases matching TRBD2. V shed 2 bases and J 4 bases; nucleotides not matched to a gene: 3. The CDR3 contains 16 residues. The germline CDR1 and CDR2 sequences are SGHRS and YFSETQ. CDR3: CASSFRLAGGYNEQFF. CDR3 DNA sequence: TGCGCCAGCAGCTTTCGACTAGCGGGAGGTTACAATGAGCAGTTCTTC.

This clone has more than one count but fewer than ten. CDR3 coding DNA: TGCGCCAGCAGCCCCGCTTTGGGGGGGGCCTCCGCTAATTCACCCCTCCACTTT. It encodes CASSPALGGASANSPLHF. The rearrangement links TRBV4-1 to TRBJ1-6, with D maybe TRBD1 (6 bases). The germline gives CDR1 MGHRA, CDR2 YSYEKL. The CDR3 extends over 18 amino acids. Between the trimmed V and J ends, which lost 4 bases and 6 bases, there was a span of 22 bases.

J is TRBJ2-5 and V is TRBV28, with TRBD2 identical over 7 bases. Per germline, CDR1 MDHEN and CDR2 SYDVKM. J gave up 5 bases and V 6 bases, and 6 bases lay outside the gene matches. The CDR3 is made up of 13 amino acids. CDR3 DNA sequence: TGTGCCAGCAGCGGACTAGGGTCCGAGACCCAGTACTTC. Translating gives CASSGLGSETQYF.

This clone appeared once. V is TRBV6-1 and J is TRBJ2-3; TRBD2 matches at 14 bases. Germline values: CDR1 MNHNS, CDR2 SASEGT. CDR3 length: 18 residues. The J segment lost 5 bases and the V segment lost 0 bases, leaving 7 bases of the junction unmatched. The DNA of the CDR3 is TGTGCCAGCAGTGAAGCTCCGGGACTAGCGGGAGCAAAAGATACGCAGTATTTT. The encoded protein is CASSEAPGLAGAKDTQYF.

V is TRBV4-3 and J is TRBJ2-7; 8 bases fit TRBD2. This CDR3 is built from 16 residues. The germline V gene has CDR1 LGHNA and CDR2 YSLEER. V was pared by 4 bases and J by 6 bases, with 14 bases of the junction left unmatched. The CDR3 region is CASSLFFSGDRSEQYF. CDR3 coding DNA: TGCGCCAGCAGCCTGTTCTTTAGCGGGGATCGCTCCGAGCAGTACTTC.

The chain links TRBV19 to TRBJ2-1, with 8 positions matching TRBD2. V gave up 3 bases and J gave up 10 bases; unmatched junction bases: 2. The CDR3 covers 12 residues. Germline V gene data show CDR1 as LNHDA and CDR2 as SQIVND (reference sequence). The CDR3 here is CASSIAGGEQFF. The CDR3 DNA reads TGTGCCAGTAGTATCGCGGGGGGAGAGCAGTTCTTC.